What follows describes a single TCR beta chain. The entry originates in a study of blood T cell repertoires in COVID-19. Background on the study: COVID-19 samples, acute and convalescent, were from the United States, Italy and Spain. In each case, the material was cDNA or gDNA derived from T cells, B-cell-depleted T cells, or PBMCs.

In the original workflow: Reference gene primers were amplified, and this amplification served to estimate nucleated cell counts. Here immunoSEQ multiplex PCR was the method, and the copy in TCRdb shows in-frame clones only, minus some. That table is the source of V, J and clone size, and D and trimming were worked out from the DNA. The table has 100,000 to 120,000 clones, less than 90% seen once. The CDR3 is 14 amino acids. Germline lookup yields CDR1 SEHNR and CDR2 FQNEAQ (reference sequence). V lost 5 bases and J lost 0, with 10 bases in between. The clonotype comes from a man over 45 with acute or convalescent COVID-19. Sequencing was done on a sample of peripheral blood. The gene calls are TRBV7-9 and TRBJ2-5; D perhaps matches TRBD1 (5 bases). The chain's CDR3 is CASSKDTNQETQYF. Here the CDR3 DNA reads TGTGCCAGCAGCAAGGACACCAACCAAGAGACCCAGTACTTC.